This T cell receptor beta chain was captured in a study of T cell responses to AZD1222 COVID-19 vaccine. This CDR3 is built from 15 residues. Germline assignment: CDR1 SGHVS and CDR2 FQNEAQ. Unmatched junction bases numbered 8, after V lost 4 bases and J lost 4 bases. The table came from immunoSEQ multiplex PCR; TCRdb's copy has only in-frame clones and leaves some out. The sample records 130,000 to 150,000 clones, more than 85% being singletons. Study conclusions and caveats: Two AZD1222 administrations were followed by greater Spike-specific TCR breadth and depth. Close to half of spike-specific TCRs reportedly recognize unmutated variant regions. At baseline, just six AZD1222 recipients tested seropositive. Donors, mostly white British, included more females; clonal diversity was possibly underestimated.

Regarding this clone: Its antigen is unknown.

This chain links TRBV7-8 with TRBJ2-7; 9 bases are a match to TRBD2. The input for sequencing was peripheral blood, taken on day 0 of AZD1222 vaccination. The sequence was collected from an adult in good health. CDR3 residues: CASSYATSGAYEQYF. The CDR3 DNA reads TGTGCCAGCAGCTACGCGACTAGCGGAGCTTACGAGCAGTACTTC.